The 3 T cell receptor beta chains reported below all come from one sample, sequenced in a study of blood T cells in healthy people across ages. The authors ran a second PCR of roughly 7 to 11 cycles using a sample-barcoded 5' primer and a J-beta primer mix. TCRdb reanalysed the 5' RACE reads using MiXCR and keeps one entry per CDR3 protein. The table has around 1.5 million distinct CDR3 sequences, 42% seen once. The sequenced sample was blood. The receptor set was obtained from a woman under 30 in good health.

This clonotype was counted between two and nine times. V and J are TRBV7-8 and TRBJ2-1; D may be TRBD2 (6 bases). V was pared by 5 bases and J by 8 bases, with 16 bases between. Germline V gene lookup returns CDR1 SGHVS and CDR2 FQNEAQ. The CDR3 is 14 amino acids. The CDR3 protein is CASSPSTSLYEQFF. For the CDR3, the DNA is TGTGCCAGCAGCCCCTCCACTAGCCTCTATGAGCAGTTCTTC.

This clonotype was seen a few times. The genes are TRBV4-1 and TRBJ2-1, with D unresolved. The V gene's germline CDR1 is MGHRA and CDR2 YSYEKL. The CDR3 is made up of 15 amino acids. With 2 bases removed from V and 2 bases from J, the gap between germline ends came to 10 bases. The CDR3 here is CASSQNRQTYNEQFF. CDR3 nucleotides: TGCGCCAGCAGCCAAAATAGGCAGACCTACAATGAGCAGTTCTTC.

This rearrangement joins TRBV5-1 to TRBJ1-2, with 9 bases identical to TRBD1. V shed 0 bases and J 4 bases; nucleotides not matched to a gene: 4. Germline loops: CDR1 SGHRS, CDR2 YFSETQ. The CDR3 covers 15 residues. Here the CDR3 reads CASSLEWGQGYGYTF. CDR3 DNA sequence: TGCGCCAGCAGCTTGGAGTGGGGACAGGGCTATGGCTACACCTTC.